A selection of T cell receptor beta chains follows, all from one sample in a study of regulatory T cells in long-lasting Graves disease. TCRdb itself ran the multiplex PCR reads through MiXCR, one entry per CDR3 protein. The sample shows about 380,000 distinct CDR3 sequences, less than 20% of them seen only once. Sequences were derived from peripheral blood mononuclear cells (PBMCs), sampled at new diagnosis, from a patient treated with antithyroid drugs. The receptors here all came from a female donor with Graves disease. The CDR3 runs from the conserved cysteine through the conserved F or W.

cdr3_aa	v_call	j_call
CASSLRTNWADTQYF	TRBV27	TRBJ2-3
CASSSPPGTGRSGANVLTF	TRBV7-9	TRBJ2-6
CATSRHLWSWEADSAFF	TRBV15	TRBJ1-1
CASSLMRDRVKNIQYF	TRBV28	TRBJ2-4
CASSLPGRNQPQHF	TRBV7-9	TRBJ1-5
CASKSGRSNTGELFF	TRBV2	TRBJ2-2
CASREGLAGLETQYF	TRBV5-6	TRBJ2-5
CAWSPRGGGKAEAFF	TRBV30	TRBJ1-1
CASSLEADGQPQHF	TRBV5-1	TRBJ1-5
CASSVGAGGRPTGELFF	TRBV2	TRBJ2-2
CASSLPVETEAFF	TRBV7-9	TRBJ1-1
CASSPLSYRGGYTF	TRBV12-3/TRBV12-4	TRBJ1-2
CASSLPLDTNTEAFF	TRBV7-3	TRBJ1-1
CASSPSRGIGSYEQYF	TRBV7-2	TRBJ2-7
CASSPQDVHTQYF	TRBV12-3/TRBV12-4	TRBJ2-3
CSARETLKNIQYF	TRBV20-1	TRBJ2-4
CSARGVGGDEQYF	TRBV20-1	TRBJ2-7
CASGQGSYNEQFF	TRBV9	TRBJ2-1
CASTQREQALYEQYF	TRBV28	TRBJ2-7
CSARDFADGLAGGEQYF	TRBV20-1	TRBJ2-7